These T cell receptor beta chains were read from a single sample in a study of blood T cell repertoires in COVID-19. Only in-frame clones appear in the TCRdb table, and some are missing; sequencing was by immunoSEQ multiplex PCR. The repertoire holds about 200,000 clones, with more than 85% as singletons. Sequencing used peripheral blood. The receptors come from a woman in her 50s with COVID-19, enrolled during active disease. Both conserved end residues are trimmed from each CDR3. Some rows have no size entry. The others give once, few or many, or a class for an expanded clone.

TRBV9,NA,ASSVLDFYGYT
TRBV5-5,NA,ASSFARQGALISEQY
TRBV9,NA,ASSVGGSNEKLF
TRBV24-1,few,ATRTGGVNQPQH
TRBV6-6,once,ASTQVAPATNEKLF
TRBV14,NA,ASSQRGGSTDTQY
TRBV6-5,NA,ATLGGEFNEKLF
TRBV5-1,once,ASSLTGTNTGELF
TRBV15,NA,ATAEGGIANYGYT
TRBV10-1,NA,ASSDPGASGIAEAF
TRBV19,NA,ASSIPGMPQH
TRBV19,NA,ASSPGQGRHQPQH
TRBV4-1,NA,ASSRLGADTQY
TRBV4-1,NA,ASSPPGDTEAF
TRBV6-5,NA,ASIFPRGGGQAF
TRBV6-5,NA,ASSAGGAGNTIY
TRBV24-1,NA,ATSDRKQGKSDYGYT
TRBV5-6,NA,ASSTIDSYFTDTQY
TRBV9,NA,ASSAAVNSPLH
TRBV9,NA,ASSFGGDNTGELF
TRBV24-1,NA,ATSPQYNQPQH
TRBV18,NA,ASSPWPLGELF
TRBV2,NA,ASRQLVPGELF
TRBV7-2,NA,ASSLNRDIQPQH
TRBV15,NA,ATSREGGGRDEQF
TRBV19,NA,ASNLGDGSNQPQH
TRBV7-2,NA,ASSPGQGKNIQY
TRBV7-3,NA,ASSFSGGNTDTQY
TRBV11-2,once,ASSSRLAGAIIDYEQY
TRBV4-3,NA,ASSQVLQGGYT
TRBV29-1,NA,SVEGEGQGYTDTQY